Shown below are 31 T cell receptor beta chains from a single sample sequenced in a study of T cells in Graves' hyperthyroidism and ophthalmopathy. Amplification of TCR beta CDR3 regions was performed using RNA transcripts as template. The TCR CDR3 was amplified in a first-round RT-PCR using the HTBI primer set. TCRdb reprocessed the multiplex PCR reads via MiXCR and lists one record per CDR3 protein. The sample lists 400,000 to 550,000 distinct CDR3 sequences; roughly 24% were seen once. The specimen sequenced was blood. Receptors were obtained from a woman aged 25 to 39 with Graves' ophthalmopathy.

This clonotype turned up a few times. This chain uses TRBV2 with TRBJ1-5; D is undetermined. The CDR3 has 14 residues. The germline V gene has CDR1 SNHLY and CDR2 FYNNEI. Trimming stripped 8 bases from V and 2 bases from J, with 13 bases between. CDR3 residues: CASGRATGNQPQHF. The CDR3 bases are TGTGCCAGCGGACGGGCCACGGGCAATCAGCCCCAGCATTTT. The complete variable domain, with remaining parts taken from reference TRBV2 and TRBJ1-5, reads EPEVTQTPSHQVTQMGQEVILRCVPISNHLYFYWYRQILGQKVEFLVSFYNNEISEKSEIFDDQFSVERPDGSNFTLKIRSTKLEDSAMYFCASGRATGNQPQHFGDGTRLSIL.

This clonotype was found many times. The chain uses TRBV20-1 and TRBJ1-2; D remains ambiguous. Germline CDR1 DFQATT, CDR2 SNEGSKA (reference sequence). The CDR3 sequence is 10 residues long. The chain's CDR3 is CSAGYYGYTF. The CDR3 DNA reads TGCAGCGCGGGTTACTATGGCTACACCTTC.

This clonotype was observed a handful of times. It may be a read error: a sequence one base away is much more abundant. Because it lacks the conserved phenylalanine or tryptophan at the end, this CDR3 is likely a read error. This rearrangement joins TRBV27 to TRBJ2-3, with no clear D. The germline gives CDR1 MNHEY, CDR2 SMNVEV (reference sequence). Between the trimmed V and J ends, which lost 6 bases and 7 bases, there was a span of 11 bases. The CDR3 extends over 12 amino acids. The CDR3 loop is CASSSEPNTQYC. The DNA of the CDR3 is TGTGCCAGCAGCTCGGAACCAAATACGCAGTATTGT.

This clonotype appeared a single time. The chain is built from TRBV27 and TRBJ2-7; 9 nucleotides align to TRBD1. The length of the CDR3 is 13 residues. V gave up 1 base and J gave up 9 bases; unmatched junction bases: 4. Germline values: CDR1 MNHEY, CDR2 SMNVEV (reference sequence). This CDR3 reads CASSLWDRDLQYF. In DNA, the CDR3 is TGTGCCAGCAGTTTATGGGACAGGGACTTGCAGTACTTC.

The sample holds many counts of this clonotype. CDR3 nucleotides: TGTGCCAGCAGTTCAAGCTCAAAGGTCAATCAGCCCCAGCATTTT. This translates into CASSSSSKVNQPQHF. The chain joins TRBV6-2 or TRBV6-3 to TRBJ1-5; no definite D call. CDR3 length: 15 residues. Trimming took 4 bases from V and 3 from J, leaving 13 bases between them. CDR1 MNHEY and CDR2 SVGEGT come from the germline V gene.

CDR3 region: CASSYEQGKTLAGVSNQPQHF. Written as DNA, the CDR3 is TGTGCCAGCAGTTACGAACAGGGGAAGACGCTTGCTGGGGTAAGCAATCAGCCCCAGCATTTT. The chain couples TRBV6-2 or TRBV6-3 to TRBJ1-5; 7 nucleotides match TRBD1. V lost 2 bases and J lost 1; bases outside the gene matches: 20. This CDR3 is built from 21 residues. Germline CDR1 reads MNHEY; CDR2 reads SVGEGT.

The table lists this clonotype with a few counts. This chain uses TRBV5-1 with TRBJ2-7; TRBD2 aligns across 8 bases. Germline-derived CDR1 and CDR2 are SGHRS and YFSETQ. The CDR3 length is 15 residues. V shed 1 base, J shed 2 bases, and the junction held 5 bases outside the gene matches. This chain's CDR3 is CASSLTGTRTYEQYF. Here the CDR3 DNA reads TGCGCCAGCAGCTTGACCGGGACTAGAACCTACGAGCAGTACTTC.

The V gene is TRBV12-3 or TRBV12-4, the J gene TRBJ2-5, with D possibly matching TRBD2 (5 bases). V was shortened by 5 bases and J by 9 bases, with 19 bases between the two germline ends. The CDR3 runs to 14 residues. The CDR3 DNA reads as TGTGCCAGCAGTCTAGACGCTAGCCGGTCGGCCCAGTACTTC. This sequence encodes CASSLDASRSAQYF.

The table lists this clonotype with many counts. The chain combines TRBV2 with TRBJ2-5; TRBD2 agrees at 7 bases. Germline trimming cut 6 bases from V and 5 bases from J; bases unmatched to any gene: 6. CDR1 is SNHLY and CDR2 is FYNNEI in the germline V gene. The CDR3 has 13 amino acids. CDR3: CASSGDYGETQYF. In DNA, the CDR3 is TGTGCCAGCAGCGGGGACTATGGGGAGACCCAGTACTTC.

The chain combines TRBV2 with TRBJ1-2; no firm D call. The CDR3 totals 15 residues. V was pared by 2 bases and J by 6 bases, with 16 bases between. The germline V gene encodes CDR1 SNHLY and CDR2 FYNNEI. The CDR3 nucleotides read TGTGCCAGCAGTGAATTGTCAGGCCTTGTAGATGGCTACACCTTC. The encoded protein is CASSELSGLVDGYTF. Drawing the rest from reference TRBV2 and TRBJ1-2, the complete variable domain is EPEVTQTPSHQVTQMGQEVILRCVPISNHLYFYWYRQILGQKVEFLVSFYNNEISEKSEIFDDQFSVERPDGSNFTLKIRSTKLEDSAMYFCASSELSGLVDGYTFGSGTRLTVV.

This clonotype was found many times. The V gene is TRBV20-1, the J gene TRBJ2-5; the D gene could be TRBD1 or TRBD2 (5 bases each). The germline V gene has CDR1 DFQATT and CDR2 SNEGSKA (reference sequence). The V gene lost 5 bases and the J gene lost 3 bases, with 13 bases spanning the gap. The CDR3 consists of 13 residues. CDR3 sequence: CSAPGRGEETQYF. CDR3 DNA sequence: TGCAGTGCTCCGGGCCGAGGGGAAGAGACCCAGTACTTC.

This clonotype was counted at least ten times. This chain uses TRBV7-2 with TRBJ1-5, with D possibly matching TRBD1 (6 bases). Germline V gene lookup returns CDR1 SGHTA and CDR2 FQGNSA. Trimming took 5 bases from V and 5 from J, leaving 13 bases between them. CDR3 length equals 14 residues. The CDR3 bases are TGTGCCAGCAGCGGTCGTGGGGGCTATCAGCCCCAGCATTTT. Translated: CASSGRGGYQPQHF.

This clonotype was observed many times. This chain joins TRBV11-2 and TRBJ1-2; 9 bases are shared with TRBD1. V shed 5 bases and J 4 bases; nucleotides not matched to a gene: 11. Germline V gene lookup returns CDR1 SGHAT and CDR2 FQNNGV. The CDR3 sequence is 16 residues long. In DNA, the CDR3 is TGTGCCAGCAGCACCTTAACAGGGGGCGCAACCTATGGCTACACCTTC. Amino acid sequence: CASSTLTGGATYGYTF.

This clonotype was observed at least ten times. This chain joins TRBV6-1 and TRBJ1-3; no definite D call. Germline V CDR1 and CDR2: MNHNS, SASEGT. This CDR3 region has 13 residues. Deletions cut 7 bases from V and 2 bases from J, with 9 bases between. CDR3: CASKYRAGNTIYF. CDR3 DNA: TGTGCCAGCAAGTACCGGGCTGGAAACACCATATATTTT.

The CDR3 DNA reads TGTGCCAGCAGCTTTGTGGGGGGTGGGTACGGGGCTGCCTACGAGCAGTACTTC. This gives the protein CASSFVGGGYGAAYEQYF. This chain connects TRBV11-2 to TRBJ2-7, with D maybe TRBD2 (6 bases). CDR1 and CDR2 (germline): SGHAT, FQNNGV. Trimming stripped 3 bases from V and 2 bases from J, with 23 bases between. There are 18 residues in the CDR3.

Only a few counts were recorded for this clonotype. The CDR3, as DNA: TGTGCCAGCAGCTTGGCCAGATTCAAAAACATTCAGTACTTC. This encodes CASSLARFKNIQYF. The V and J genes are TRBV5-5 and TRBJ2-4, with D unresolved. The V end was cut by 0 bases, the J end by 3 bases, with 7 bases between. The CDR3 is 14 amino acids. Looked up from germline, CDR1 is SGHKS and CDR2 is YYEKEE (reference sequence).

This clonotype has more than one count but fewer than ten. The chain employs TRBV12-3 or TRBV12-4 and TRBJ2-4, with D maybe TRBD2 (5 bases). The CDR3 runs to 12 residues. With 6 bases removed from V and 6 bases from J, the gap between germline ends came to 9 bases. The CDR3 nucleotides read TGTGCCAGCAGGAAAGAGGGAAACATTCAGTACTTC. This gives the protein CASRKEGNIQYF.

This clonotype was observed many times. The V and J genes are TRBV12-3 or TRBV12-4 and TRBJ2-7; D is perhaps TRBD1 (6 bases). The V gene lost 6 bases and the J gene lost 6 bases, with 18 bases spanning the gap. CDR3 length equals 14 residues. The CDR3 DNA reads as TGTGCCAGCAGCAGGGGTAGTATAGAGTCCGAGCAGTACTTC. Amino acid sequence: CASSRGSIESEQYF.

Many counts were recorded for this clonotype. The CDR3 region has the DNA TGTGCCAGCAGCTTAGAATATTCCGGGGGAGAGGGGACCTTC. Amino acids: CASSLEYSGGEGTF. The chain employs TRBV11-2 and TRBJ1-2, with TRBD1 as a possible D gene (5 bases). Germline loops: CDR1 SGHAT, CDR2 FQNNGV. This CDR3 contains 14 residues. Trimming left V 0 bases short and J 14 bases short, with 19 bases between.

Regarding this clonotype: A single base separates this from a much larger clone, so it may be a read error. V usage is TRBV7-9 and J usage is TRBJ1-1, with D tentatively TRBD1 (6 bases). Germline-derived CDR1 and CDR2 are SEHNR and FQNEAQ (reference sequence). This CDR3 contains 15 residues. CDR3 protein: CAISPLQGRNTEAFF. CDR3 DNA: TGTGCCATCAGCCCCCTCCAGGGGCGGAACACTGAAGCTTTCTTT. The full variable domain, with the rest looked up from reference TRBV7-9 and TRBJ1-1, is DTGVSQNPRHKITKRGQNVTFRCDPISEHNRLYWYRQTLGQGPEFLTYFQNEAQLEKSRLLSDRFSAERPKGSFSTLEIQRTEQGDSAMYLCAISPLQGRNTEAFFGQGTRLTVV.

This CDR3 is CASSYITGQTGELFF. CDR3 nucleotide sequence: TGTGCCAGCAGTTACATTACCGGGCAAACCGGGGAGCTGTTTTTT. V is TRBV6-2 or TRBV6-3 and J is TRBJ2-2; D gene uncertain. V was pared by 2 bases and J by 5 bases, with 12 bases between. This CDR3 has 15 amino acids. CDR1 MNHEY and CDR2 SVGEGT come from the germline V gene.

This clonotype was recorded a few times. The chain recombines TRBV5-4 with TRBJ1-2, with 9 bases identical to TRBD1. From germline, CDR1 is SGHNT and CDR2 YYREEE (reference sequence). CDR3 size: 14 residues. The J segment lost 5 bases and the V segment lost 4 bases, leaving 6 bases of the junction unmatched. The CDR3 region is CASSRTGEGYGYTF. The CDR3 nucleotides read TGTGCCAGCAGCAGGACAGGGGAAGGGTATGGCTACACCTTC. Looking up the rest from reference TRBV5-4 and TRBJ1-2 gives the full variable domain: ETGVTQSPTHLIKTRGQQVTLRCSSQSGHNTVSWYQQALGQGPQFIFQYYREEENGRGNFPPRFSGLQFPNYSSELNVNALELDDSALYLCASSRTGEGYGYTFGSGTRLTVV.

Ten or more counts support this clonotype. The J gene is TRBJ1-2, the V gene TRBV6-2 or TRBV6-3; a weak D match, TRBD1 (5 bases). V lost 1 base, J lost 7 bases, and 13 bases lay in between. Germline CDR1 reads MNHEY; CDR2 reads SVGEGT. This CDR3 contains 14 residues. The CDR3 is CASSYYQGGVGYTF. The CDR3 bases are TGTGCCAGCAGTTACTATCAGGGTGGAGTTGGCTACACCTTC.

At least ten counts were recorded for this clonotype. CDR3 DNA sequence: TGTGCCAGCAAGAGCCTACTGGGACAGGGTTTACAGCCCCAGCATTTT. Amino acid sequence: CASKSLLGQGLQPQHF. This chain uses TRBV19 with TRBJ1-5, with 9 bases aligning to TRBD1. Germline trimming cut 9 bases from V and 7 bases from J; bases unmatched to any gene: 16. Germline CDR1 is LNHDA and CDR2 is SQIVND (reference sequence). This CDR3 region has 16 residues.

The chain combines TRBV14 with TRBJ1-3, with TRBD1 as a possible D gene (5 bases). V lost 0 bases to trimming and J lost 0 bases, with 9 bases between them. In germline, CDR1 is SGHDN, CDR2 FVKESK. The CDR3 totals 16 residues. The CDR3 region is CASSQETGNSGNTIYF. DNA of the CDR3: TGTGCCAGCAGCCAAGAAACAGGCAACTCTGGAAACACCATATATTTT.

This clonotype was seen at least ten times. The chain joins TRBV2 to TRBJ2-5; 7 bases agree with TRBD1. Germline values: CDR1 SNHLY, CDR2 FYNNEI. Trimming at V came to 5 bases and at J to 2 bases, leaving 2 bases not matched to a gene. There are 13 residues in the CDR3. The CDR3 is CASSQQGQETQYF. The DNA for the CDR3 is TGTGCCAGCAGTCAACAGGGGCAAGAGACCCAGTACTTC.

The V call is TRBV18, the J call TRBJ1-5; D not resolved. The V and J ends lost 5 bases and 6 bases respectively, with 17 bases between them. The CDR3 runs to 15 residues. CDR1 and CDR2 (germline): KGHSH, LQKENI. CDR3 sequence reads: CASSSSGPGIQPQHF. The CDR3 DNA is TGTGCCAGCTCATCCTCGGGCCCAGGCATTCAGCCCCAGCATTTT.

V gene TRBV5-4 combines with J gene TRBJ1-5; 10 bases line up with TRBD1. Germline CDR1 SGHNT, CDR2 YYREEE (reference sequence). The V gene end was trimmed by 4 bases and the J gene end by 3 bases; junction bases not matched to a gene: 4. The CDR3 consists of 15 residues. CDR3 amino acids: CASSAGQGNNQPQHF. CDR3 sequence (DNA): TGTGCCAGCAGCGCGGGACAGGGGAACAATCAGCCCCAGCATTTT. The full variable domain, completed using reference TRBV5-4 and TRBJ1-5, is ETGVTQSPTHLIKTRGQQVTLRCSSQSGHNTVSWYQQALGQGPQFIFQYYREEENGRGNFPPRFSGLQFPNYSSELNVNALELDDSALYLCASSAGQGNNQPQHFGDGTRLSIL.

The chain is built from TRBV12-3 or TRBV12-4 and TRBJ1-1; 7 positions match TRBD1. The trim removed 4 bases at V and 3 bases at J, leaving 8 bases unmatched. The CDR3 runs to 15 residues. DNA for the CDR3: TGTGCCAGCAGTTCCGAGGGGGCAGGCCACACTGAAGCTTTCTTT. Its protein is CASSSEGAGHTEAFF.

J is TRBJ2-7 and V is TRBV6-1; 7 bases fit TRBD1. The CDR3 length is 15 residues. Per germline, CDR1 MNHNS and CDR2 SASEGT. With V trimmed by 0 bases and J by 4 bases, 6 bases remained unmatched. The CDR3 DNA is TGTGCCAGCAGTGAAGCTCACGGGACAGCTTACGAGCAGTACTTC. This encodes CASSEAHGTAYEQYF.

This sequence joins TRBV12-3 or TRBV12-4 and TRBJ2-2, with D possibly being TRBD2 (5 bases). V shed 6 bases and J shed 7 bases, with 18 bases lying between them. The CDR3 totals 15 residues. The CDR3 nucleotides read TGTGCCAGCAGATTAAGCCCAGTTGAGGGCGGGGAGCTGTTTTTT. Residues: CASRLSPVEGGELFF.